This is a list of T cell receptor beta chains from one sample in a study of T cell responses to AZD1222 COVID-19 vaccine. Sequencing was performed with immunoSEQ multiplex PCR; in TCRdb, only in-frame clones are kept and a portion is missing. Seen here are approximately 96,000 clones, more than 70% observed once, and the top ten hold about 6%. The sample consisted of peripheral blood, taken 28 days after the second AZD1222 dose. These receptors were collected from an adult who received the AZD1222 COVID-19 vaccine. CDR3s include the opening cysteine and the closing phenylalanine or tryptophan. Fields, in order: J gene, clone size, V gene, D gene, CDR3 DNA, CDR3 protein. A D gene is named only where the DNA matches it firmly. Not all rows give a size; the values are once, few, many and, for expanded clones, a class.

>TRBJ2-3|-|TRBV4-3|-
TGCGCCAGCAGCCAAGGTTTGTGGTCCACAGATACGCAGTATTTT
CASSQGLWSTDTQYF
>TRBJ1-5|few|TRBV7-6|TRBD1
TGTGCCAGCAGCCCCCTAGCCGGGACAGGGCGCCCCCAGCATTTT
CASSPLAGTGRPQHF
>TRBJ2-4|-|TRBV5-1|-
TGCGCCAGCAGCTTGCCAGGAGAGGACATTCAGTACTTC
CASSLPGEDIQYF
>TRBJ2-3|once|TRBV27|-
TGTGCCAGTAGCCTCGGGATCATCGGCACAGATACGCAGTATTTT
CASSLGIIGTDTQYF
>TRBJ2-5|-|TRBV6-4|TRBD2
TGTGCCAGCAGTGAGACTAGCGGGGTTGGAGAGACCCAGTACTTC
CASSETSGVGETQYF
>TRBJ2-7|-|TRBV7-2|-
TGTGCCAGCAGCCAGGGGAGCGGGGCCCCCTACGAGCAGTACTTC
CASSQGSGAPYEQYF
>TRBJ2-7|-|TRBV6-5|TRBD2
TGTGCCAGCAGTAGCTTCGGGGGGGAGCAGTACTTC
CASSSFGGEQYF
>TRBJ1-4|-|TRBV5-6|TRBD1
TGTGCCAGCAGCAAAAGGACAGGAAGAGAAAAACTGTTTTTT
CASSKRTGREKLFF
>TRBJ1-6|once|TRBV19|-
TGTGCCAGTAGTACGTCTAATAATTCACCCCTCCACTTT
CASSTSNNSPLHF
>TRBJ2-7|-|TRBV3-1/TRBV3-2|-
TGTGCCAGCAGCCAAGAAGGCCCAAGAGGGCGGGACTGGGGACCCTACGAGCAGTACTTC
CASSQEGPRGRDWGPYEQYF
>TRBJ2-1|-|TRBV10-3|-
TGTGCCATCACCCCCCGGAGTCAGGGGTGGGACAATGAGCAGTTCTTC
CAITPRSQGWDNEQFF
>TRBJ1-1|once|TRBV30|-
TGTGCCTGGGATTCTACAGGGTACACTGAAGCTTTCTTT
CAWDSTGYTEAFF
>TRBJ2-6|few|TRBV28|-
TGTGCCAGCAGCCTCGTGGAGAGCTCTGGGGCCAACGTCCTGACTTTC
CASSLVESSGANVLTF
>TRBJ1-6|once|TRBV19|-
TGTGCCAGTAGTACTCGGGGCTTCCTGGCCTATAATTCACCCCTCCACTTT
CASSTRGFLAYNSPLHF
>TRBJ1-1|once|TRBV29-1|-
TGCAGCGTTGAGAGGGGCGAAGGGCTTGAAGCTTTCTTT
CSVERGEGLEAFF
>TRBJ1-5|-|TRBV19|-
TGTGCCAGCATAGGGATATCGGATAGCAATCAGCCCCAGCATTTT
CASIGISDSNQPQHF
>TRBJ1-1|-|TRBV29-1|-
TGCAGCGTTGAAACCGGGACGGGCACTGAAGCTTTCTTT
CSVETGTGTEAFF
>TRBJ2-3|-|TRBV29-1|TRBD1
TGCAGCGGGGGTACAGGGGGAGATACGCAGTATTTT
CSGGTGGDTQYF
>TRBJ1-6|-|TRBV28|TRBD1
TGTGCCAGCCACAGGGGGGGATTTATTTCCCCCCCAGCTCGTGCCCTCCACTTT
CASHRGGFISPPARALHF
>TRBJ1-6|once|TRBV10-3|TRBD1
TGTGCCATCAGTGAGGGAGGGGGCCCATCACCCCTCCACTTT
CAISEGGGPSPLHF
>TRBJ1-6|-|TRBV19|TRBD1
TGTGCCACCCGGACAGGGGGCGATTCACCCCTCCACTTT
CATRTGGDSPLHF
>TRBJ2-7|-|TRBV28|-
TGTGCCAGCAGTTTTGCCCCTAAGGCGTTAAAAGAAGGTGGCGCCTACGAGCAGTACTTC
CASSFAPKALKEGGAYEQYF
>TRBJ2-3|once|TRBV5-1|TRBD1
TGCGCCAGCAGCTTGGTACAGGGGAGCACAGATACGCAGTATTTT
CASSLVQGSTDTQYF
>TRBJ2-1|-|TRBV9|-
TGTGCCAGCAGCGTAGGGGGGGACGCCTACAATGAGCAGTTCTTC
CASSVGGDAYNEQFF
>TRBJ1-5|-|TRBV19|-
TGTGCCAGTAGTATAGATTCAGCCGTACACAATCAGCCCCAGCATTTT
CASSIDSAVHNQPQHF
>TRBJ1-5|-|TRBV5-6|-
TGTGCCAGCAGCCGAACCGGGAATCAGCCCCAGCATTTT
CASSRTGNQPQHF
>TRBJ2-3|-|TRBV28|TRBD2
TGTGCCAGCAGTCCGTCGGGATGGAGCGGGAGCCCCACAGATACGCAGTATTTT
CASSPSGWSGSPTDTQYF
>TRBJ2-1|-|TRBV15|-
TGTGCCACCAGCAGAGCCCACTCCTACAATGAGCAGTTCTTC
CATSRAHSYNEQFF
>TRBJ2-7|-|TRBV6-4|-
TGTGCCAGCAGTGACTCGGTCCAGAATTGCGAGCAGTACTTC
CASSDSVQNCEQYF
>TRBJ2-5|once|TRBV5-1|-
TGCGCCAGCAGCTTGGCGACAGTCGCGCGAGAGACCCAGTACTTC
CASSLATVARETQYF
>TRBJ2-1|-|TRBV6-6|TRBD1
TGTGCCAGCAGACCCGGGACAGAGAATGAGCAGTTCTTC
CASRPGTENEQFF
>TRBJ2-7|-|TRBV3-1/TRBV3-2|TRBD1
TGTGCCAGCAGCCTAGGACAGGGAGAGCAGTACTTC
CASSLGQGEQYF
>TRBJ1-5|-|TRBV28|TRBD1
TGTGCCAGCAGTGGGACAGTCTCAAATCAGCCCCAGCATTTT
CASSGTVSNQPQHF
>TRBJ1-6|-|TRBV27|TRBD1
TGTGCCAGCAGGAGCCGATCCCGGGACAGGGATAATTCACCCCTCCACTTT
CASRSRSRDRDNSPLHF
>TRBJ1-2|-|TRBV12-2|-
TGTGCAAGTCGAAACCTCCCTACATGGGGCAACTATGGCTACACCTTC
CASRNLPTWGNYGYTF
>TRBJ1-1|-|TRBV28|-
TGTGCCAGCAGACCTGGTGATAGGGACACTGAAGCTTTCTTT
CASRPGDRDTEAFF
>TRBJ2-7|-|TRBV7-2|TRBD2
TGTGCCAGCAGCTTAGTGTCAGCGGGAGGTGAGCAGTACTTC
CASSLVSAGGEQYF
>TRBJ1-3|-|TRBV30|-
TGTGCCTGGAAACAGCTCTCTGGAAACACCATATATTTT
CAWKQLSGNTIYF
>TRBJ2-1|-|TRBV11-2|TRBD1
TGTGCCAGCAGCTTGGGACAGTACAATGAGCAGTTCTTC
CASSLGQYNEQFF
>TRBJ2-1|-|TRBV11-2|-
TGTGCCAGCAGCTTGTCCCGGGGAGGGGGAGAAAATGAGCAGTTCTTC
CASSLSRGGGENEQFF
>TRBJ2-1|-|TRBV4-2|TRBD2
TGTGCCAGCAGCCCGGCAACTAGCGGGATTCGCGATGAGCAGTTCTTC
CASSPATSGIRDEQFF
>TRBJ1-2|-|TRBV7-9|-
TGTGCCAGCAGCTTAGGTAGGCAGGTTGGAGGAAATTCTAACTATGGCTACACCTTC
CASSLGRQVGGNSNYGYTF
>TRBJ2-5|once|TRBV7-9|-
TGTGCCAGCAGCTTAGCGCGAGGGGGAGATTTAGAGACCCAGTACTTC
CASSLARGGDLETQYF